The 16 T cell receptor beta chains given below trace back to one sample, sequenced in a study of Graves' ophthalmopathy and Graves' hyperthyroidism (dated by TCRdb to 2016 to 2018). TCRdb names Illumina HiSeq 2000 as the instrument used. For repertoire sequencing, TCR beta CDR3 regions were amplified from RNA transcripts. The first round was an RT-PCR using HTBI primers with the Qiagen OneStep RT-PCR kit, and this first round was followed by a second-round multiplex PCR, then size selection and purification. TCRdb reanalyzed the raw reads on its own, using fastp at Q25 for trimming and MiXCR for clone calling, and kept in-frame beta chains. Rows merge per CDR3 protein into single entries with the most common DNA and genes. The sample includes roughly 1.1 million distinct CDR3 sequences, with about 40% observed a single time. The biggest ten clones account for 11% of the sample. The specimen was peripheral blood or thyroid tissue (not recorded which). All receptors derive from an adult man with Graves' hyperthyroidism.

V usage is TRBV15 and J usage is TRBJ2-7; TRBD1 matches 8 bases. From germline, CDR1 is LNHNV and CDR2 YYDKDF (reference sequence). The CDR3 runs to 11 residues. V lost 5 bases, J lost 10 bases, and 4 bases stayed unmatched. CDR3 protein: CATSPGTGQYF. For the CDR3, the DNA is TGTGCCACCAGCCCAGGGACAGGTCAGTACTTC.

This clonotype was detected a few times. The J gene is TRBJ1-6, the V gene TRBV20-1; D call uncertain. CDR3 size: 14 residues. V lost 1 base and J lost 8, with 12 bases in between. Looked up from germline, CDR1 is DFQATT and CDR2 is SNEGSKA (reference sequence). Written as DNA, the CDR3 is TGCAGTGCTAGAGGGATTTCTATAGATTCACCCCTCCACTTT. Its protein product is CSARGISIDSPLHF.

The chain recombines TRBV5-1 with TRBJ2-5, with D possibly TRBD1 on 7 matching bases. This CDR3 has 15 residues. Trimming took off 4 bases at V and 4 bases at J, with 17 bases between the two ends. Per germline, CDR1 SGHRS and CDR2 YFSETQ. The CDR3 sequence: CASSVSGTAGETQYF. The CDR3 bases are TGCGCCAGCAGCGTCTCCGGGACAGCGGGAGAGACCCAGTACTTC. The whole variable domain, remainder taken from reference TRBV5-1 and TRBJ2-5, is KAGVTQTPRYLIKTRGQQVTLSCSPISGHRSVSWYQQTPGQGLQFLFEYFSETQRNKGNFPGRFSGRQFSNSRSEMNVSTLELGDSALYLCASSVSGTAGETQYFGPGTRLLVL.

This clonotype occurred once. A much larger clone is a single base away; this may be a read error. The chain combines TRBV7-8 with TRBJ2-7, with a weak D call TRBD1 (5 bases). Germline CDR1 is SGHVS and CDR2 is FQNEAQ. The CDR3 is 17 residues long. The CDR3 spells CASTLADETEISYEQYF. DNA of the CDR3: TGTGCCAGCACCTTAGCCGATGAGACAGAGATTTCCTACGAGCAGTACTTC.

The rearrangement joins TRBV5-6 to TRBJ2-5; TRBD2 agrees at 7 bases. Germline CDR1 is SGHDT and CDR2 is YYEEEE. The CDR3 runs to 14 residues. V gave up 3 bases and J gave up 6 bases; unmatched junction bases: 8. The CDR3 DNA follows: TGTGCCAGCAGCTCGGTCACTAGCGACAAGACCCAGTACTTC. Translated, it gives CASSSVTSDKTQYF.

Concerning this clonotype: One base away lies a much larger clone, so this may be a sequencing read error. The J gene is TRBJ1-1, the V gene TRBV5-1; 7 bases map to TRBD1. This CDR3 has 15 residues. Germline loops: CDR1 SGHRS, CDR2 YFSETQ. The CDR3 is CASSLEGASATEASF. In nucleotides, the CDR3 is TGCGCCAGCAGCTTGGAGGGGGCGTCGGCCACTGAAGCTTCCTTT.

The chain employs TRBV28 and TRBJ2-7; D gene unclear. Germline V gene data show CDR1 as MDHEN and CDR2 as SYDVKM. Trimming took 8 bases from V and 3 from J, leaving 26 bases between them. CDR3 size: 17 residues. CDR3 nucleotide sequence: TGTGCCAGCCGTAGGGCAGGATTAGACGCTGTTAGCTACGAGCAGTACTTC. Its translation is CASRRAGLDAVSYEQYF.

The chain links TRBV6-6 to TRBJ1-5; D remains ambiguous. V lost 5 bases and J lost 11, with 16 bases in between. CDR1 is MNHNY and CDR2 is SVGAGI in the germline V gene (reference sequence). CDR3 length: 13 amino acids. The CDR3 DNA is TGTGCCAGCAGTGTAGCCGCCCGCGGGGCCCAGCATTTT. Translated: CASSVAARGAQHF.

Points on this clonotype: This clone may be a read error of a much larger clone one base away. The V call is TRBV7-9, the J call TRBJ2-5; TRBD2 aligns across 7 bases. The germline V gene encodes CDR1 SEHNR and CDR2 FQNEAQ (reference sequence). J gave up 5 bases and V 5 bases, and 5 bases lay outside the gene matches. The CDR3 runs 13 residues. Written as DNA, the CDR3 is TGTGCCAGCAGCAGCGGGAAGGTGGAGACCCAGTACTTC. Translating gives CASSSGKVETQYF.

Worth noting for this clonotype: An end of the junction does not agree with germline; a read error may underlie this. This chain joins TRBV7-9 and TRBJ2-6, with D possibly being TRBD1 or TRBD2 (6 bases each). Germline CDR1 reads SEHNR; CDR2 reads FQNEAQ (reference sequence). The CDR3 runs to 12 residues. CDR3 sequence (DNA): TGTGCCAGCGGCCGCGGGACAAAGCTGGAAGCTTTC. Translating it yields CASGRGTKLEAF.

The chain is built from TRBV19 and TRBJ2-2, with TRBD2 matching 10 bases. V dropped 8 bases and J dropped 9; count of bases not matched to a gene: 9. Germline V gene sequence: CDR1 LNHDA, CDR2 SQIVND (reference sequence). The CDR3 totals 14 residues. The CDR3 region is CASGLAGAGRELFF. In DNA, the CDR3 is TGTGCCAGTGGGCTAGCGGGAGCGGGAAGGGAGCTGTTTTTT.

This clonotype was seen more than once but under ten times. The chain has TRBV14 and TRBJ2-6, with TRBD2 as a possible D gene (5 bases). V lost 0 bases and J lost 0, with 9 bases in between. The germline gives CDR1 SGHDN, CDR2 FVKESK. The CDR3 has 17 amino acids. Here the CDR3 DNA reads TGTGCCAGCAGCCAAGAGTGGACTTACTCTGGGGCCAACGTCCTGACTTTC. It translates to CASSQEWTYSGANVLTF.

The gene calls are TRBV2 and TRBJ2-5; TRBD1 or TRBD2 may be the D gene (6 bases each). The length of the CDR3 is 13 residues. Germline loops: CDR1 SNHLY, CDR2 FYNNEI. V was shortened by 3 bases and J by 5 bases, with 10 bases between the two germline ends. The CDR3 DNA reads TGTGCCAGCAGTGAGGGGGGCGGTGAGACCCAGTACTTC. Translating it yields CASSEGGGETQYF.

This clonotype showed up many times. J is TRBJ1-5 and V is TRBV5-6; TRBD1 is a possible D gene (6 bases). CDR1 and CDR2 (germline): SGHDT, YYEEEE. This CDR3 contains 14 residues. Trimming removed 3 bases from V and 4 bases from J, with 11 bases in between. CDR3 nucleotide sequence: TGTGCCAGCAGCTCGGGACACCTAAATCAGCCCCAGCATTTT. Its translation is CASSSGHLNQPQHF.

The V and J genes are TRBV18 and TRBJ1-3; no clear D. This CDR3 is 13 amino acids long. Between the trimmed V and J ends, which lost 3 bases and 7 bases, there was a span of 10 bases. Germline V gene sequence: CDR1 KGHSH, CDR2 LQKENI. The DNA for the CDR3 is TGTGCCAGCTCACCGCAGGAGTTCAACACCATATATTTT. Residues: CASSPQEFNTIYF.

V and J are TRBV7-2 and TRBJ1-4, with TRBD1 as a possible D gene (5 bases). Trimming removed 5 bases from V and 8 bases from J, with 15 bases in between. Per germline, CDR1 SGHTA and CDR2 FQGNSA. The length of the CDR3 is 14 residues. DNA of the CDR3: TGTGCCAGCAGCCTACGGGGGAGGGTGGAAAAACTGTTTTTT. Protein: CASSLRGRVEKLFF.